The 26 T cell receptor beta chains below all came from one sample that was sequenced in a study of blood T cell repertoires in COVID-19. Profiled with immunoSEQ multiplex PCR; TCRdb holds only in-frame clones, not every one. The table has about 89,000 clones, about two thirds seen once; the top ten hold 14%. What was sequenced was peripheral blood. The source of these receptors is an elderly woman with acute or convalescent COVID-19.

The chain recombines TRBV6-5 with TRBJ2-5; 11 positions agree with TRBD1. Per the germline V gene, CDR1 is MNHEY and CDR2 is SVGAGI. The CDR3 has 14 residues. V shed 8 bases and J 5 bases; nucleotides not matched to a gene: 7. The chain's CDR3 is CASWDRGRGETQYF. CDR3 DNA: TGTGCCAGCTGGGACAGGGGGAGGGGGGAGACCCAGTACTTC.

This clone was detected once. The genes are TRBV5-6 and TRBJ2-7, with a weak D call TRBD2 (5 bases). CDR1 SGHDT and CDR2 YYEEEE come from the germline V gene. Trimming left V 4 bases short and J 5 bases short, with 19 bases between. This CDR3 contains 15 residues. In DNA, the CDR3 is TGTGCCAGCAGCCTGAGGGTTGTTTTTGGGGACGAGCAGTACTTC. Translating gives CASSLRVVFGDEQYF.

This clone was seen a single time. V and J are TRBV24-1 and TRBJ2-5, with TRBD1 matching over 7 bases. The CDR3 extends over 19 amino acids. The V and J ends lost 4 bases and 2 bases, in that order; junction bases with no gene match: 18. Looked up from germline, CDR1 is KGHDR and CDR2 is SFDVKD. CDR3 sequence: CATSEYTGTDLLRQETQYF. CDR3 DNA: TGTGCCACCAGTGAGTATACCGGGACAGACCTACTCAGACAAGAGACCCAGTACTTC.

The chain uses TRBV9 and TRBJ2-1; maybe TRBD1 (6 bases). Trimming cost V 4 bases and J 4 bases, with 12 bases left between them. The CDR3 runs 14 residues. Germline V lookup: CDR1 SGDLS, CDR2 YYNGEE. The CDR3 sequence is CASSISDRYNEQFF. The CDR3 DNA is TGTGCCAGCAGCATTTCGGACAGATACAATGAGCAGTTCTTC.

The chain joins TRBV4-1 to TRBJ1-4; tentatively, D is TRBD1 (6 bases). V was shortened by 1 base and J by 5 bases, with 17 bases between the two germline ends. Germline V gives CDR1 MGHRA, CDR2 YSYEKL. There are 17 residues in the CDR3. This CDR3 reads CASSQVVTGGQNEKLFF. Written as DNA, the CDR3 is TGCGCCAGCAGCCAAGTGGTCACCGGGGGGCAGAATGAAAAACTGTTTTTT.

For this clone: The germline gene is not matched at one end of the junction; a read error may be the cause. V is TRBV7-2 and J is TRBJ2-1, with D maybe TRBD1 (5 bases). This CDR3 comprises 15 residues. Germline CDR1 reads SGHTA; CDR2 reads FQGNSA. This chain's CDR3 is CASILDRSSYNEQFF. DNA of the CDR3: TGTGCCAGCATCTTAGACAGAAGCTCCTACAATGAGCAGTTCTTC. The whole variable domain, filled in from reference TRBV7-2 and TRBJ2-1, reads GAGVSQSPSNKVTEKGKDVELRCDPISGHTALYWYRQSLGQGLEFLIYFQGNSAPDKSGLPSDRFSAERTGGSVSTLTIQRTQQEDSAVYLCASILDRSSYNEQFFGPGTRLTVL.

The CDR3 reads CASSQGANTEAFF. CDR3 DNA: TGTGCCAGCAGCCAAGGGGCGAACACTGAAGCTTTCTTT. The V and J genes are TRBV14 and TRBJ1-1; D is unclear. Germline V gene sequence: CDR1 SGHDN, CDR2 FVKESK. V lost 1 base and J 1 base, leaving 4 bases between the germline ends. CDR3 size: 13 residues.

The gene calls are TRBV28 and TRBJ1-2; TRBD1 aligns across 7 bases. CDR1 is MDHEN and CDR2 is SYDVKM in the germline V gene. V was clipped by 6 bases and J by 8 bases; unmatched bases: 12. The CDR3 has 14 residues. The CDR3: CASSPGQALVGYTF. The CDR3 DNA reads TGTGCCAGCAGCCCCGGACAGGCTCTTGTCGGCTACACCTTC.

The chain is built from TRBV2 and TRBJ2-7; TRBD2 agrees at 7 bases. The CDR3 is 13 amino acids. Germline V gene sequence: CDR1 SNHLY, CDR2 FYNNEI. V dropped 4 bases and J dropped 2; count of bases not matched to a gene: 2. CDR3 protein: CASSVGLAYEQYF. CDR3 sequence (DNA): TGTGCCAGCAGTGTAGGACTAGCCTACGAGCAGTACTTC.

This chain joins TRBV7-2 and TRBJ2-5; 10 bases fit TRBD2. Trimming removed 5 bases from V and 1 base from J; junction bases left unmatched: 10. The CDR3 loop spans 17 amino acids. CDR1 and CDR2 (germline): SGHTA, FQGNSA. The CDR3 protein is CASSAELAGWAQETQYF. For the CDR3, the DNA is TGTGCCAGCAGCGCCGAACTAGCGGGGTGGGCCCAAGAGACCCAGTACTTC.

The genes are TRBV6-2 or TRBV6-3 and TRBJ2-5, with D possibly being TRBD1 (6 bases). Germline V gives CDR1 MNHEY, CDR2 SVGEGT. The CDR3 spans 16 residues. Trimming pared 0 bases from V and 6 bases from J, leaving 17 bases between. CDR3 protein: CASSYSNWGPGKTQYF. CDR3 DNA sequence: TGTGCCAGCAGTTACTCCAACTGGGGGCCGGGGAAGACCCAGTACTTC.

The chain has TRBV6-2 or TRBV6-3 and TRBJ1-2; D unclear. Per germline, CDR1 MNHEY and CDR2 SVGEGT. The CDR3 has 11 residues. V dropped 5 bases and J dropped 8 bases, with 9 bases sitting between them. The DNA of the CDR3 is TGTGCCAGCAGTCGCTCAAGCGGCTACACCTTC. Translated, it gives CASSRSSGYTF.

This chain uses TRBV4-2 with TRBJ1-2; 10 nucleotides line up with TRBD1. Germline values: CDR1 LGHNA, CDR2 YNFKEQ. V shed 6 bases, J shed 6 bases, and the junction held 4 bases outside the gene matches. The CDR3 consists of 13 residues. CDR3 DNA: TGTGCCAGCAGTCTGACAGGGGGCGATGGCTACACCTTC. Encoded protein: CASSLTGGDGYTF.

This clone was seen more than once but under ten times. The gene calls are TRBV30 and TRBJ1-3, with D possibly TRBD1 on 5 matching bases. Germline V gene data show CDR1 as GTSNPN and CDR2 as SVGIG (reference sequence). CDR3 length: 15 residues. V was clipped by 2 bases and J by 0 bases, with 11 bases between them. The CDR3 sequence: CAWSMQGTSGNTIYF. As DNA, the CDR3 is TGTGCCTGGAGTATGCAGGGTACCTCTGGAAACACCATATATTTT.

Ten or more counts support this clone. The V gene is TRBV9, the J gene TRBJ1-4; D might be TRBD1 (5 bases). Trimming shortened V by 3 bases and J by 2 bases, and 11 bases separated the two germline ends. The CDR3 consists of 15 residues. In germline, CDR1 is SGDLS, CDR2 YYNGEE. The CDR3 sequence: CASSALQGTNEKLFF. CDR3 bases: TGTGCCAGCAGCGCGCTTCAGGGCACTAATGAAAAACTGTTTTTT. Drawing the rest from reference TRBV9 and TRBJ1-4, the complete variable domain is DSGVTQTPKHLITATGQRVTLRCSPRSGDLSVYWYQQSLDQGLQFLIQYYNGEERAKGNILERFSAQQFPDLHSELNLSSLELGDSALYFCASSALQGTNEKLFFGSGTQLSVL.

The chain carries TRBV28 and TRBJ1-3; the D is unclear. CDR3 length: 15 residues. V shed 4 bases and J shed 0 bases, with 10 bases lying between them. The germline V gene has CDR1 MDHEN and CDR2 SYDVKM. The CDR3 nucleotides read TGTGCCAGCAGTTCTCCCGGGATCTCTGGAAACACCATATATTTT. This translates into CASSSPGISGNTIYF.

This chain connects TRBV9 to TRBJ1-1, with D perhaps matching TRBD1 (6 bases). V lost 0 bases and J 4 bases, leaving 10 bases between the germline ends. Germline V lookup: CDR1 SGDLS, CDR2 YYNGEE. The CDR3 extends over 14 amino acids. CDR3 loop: CASSVAGESTEAFF. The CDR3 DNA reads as TGTGCCAGCAGCGTAGCAGGGGAGAGCACTGAAGCTTTCTTT.

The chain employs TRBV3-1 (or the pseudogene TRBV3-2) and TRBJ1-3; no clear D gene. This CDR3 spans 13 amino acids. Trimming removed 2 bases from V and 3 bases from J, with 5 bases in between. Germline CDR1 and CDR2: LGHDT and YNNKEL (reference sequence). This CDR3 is CASSQNNGNTIYF. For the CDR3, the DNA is TGTGCCAGCAGCCAAAACAATGGAAACACCATATATTTT.

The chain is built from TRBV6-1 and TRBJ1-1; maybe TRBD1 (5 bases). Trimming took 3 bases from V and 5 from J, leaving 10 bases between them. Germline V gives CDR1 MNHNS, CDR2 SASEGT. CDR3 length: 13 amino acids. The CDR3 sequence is CASSDRGRTEAFF. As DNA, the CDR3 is TGTGCCAGCAGTGATAGGGGTCGGACTGAAGCTTTCTTT.

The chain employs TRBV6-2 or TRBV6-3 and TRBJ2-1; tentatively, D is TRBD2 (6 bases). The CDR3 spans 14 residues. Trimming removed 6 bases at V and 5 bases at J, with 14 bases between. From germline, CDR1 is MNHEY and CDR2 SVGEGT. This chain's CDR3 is CASSPRGSHNEQFF. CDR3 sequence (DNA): TGTGCCAGCAGCCCCCGGGGGTCGCACAATGAGCAGTTCTTC.

The CDR3 protein is CASRPTSGGPNEQFF. CDR3 DNA sequence: TGCGCCAGCAGACCGACTAGCGGGGGGCCGAATGAGCAGTTCTTC. The chain joins TRBV5-1 to TRBJ2-1, with 13 positions matching TRBD2. The germline CDR1 and CDR2 sequences are SGHRS and YFSETQ. The CDR3 loop spans 15 amino acids. After removal of 5 bases from V and 7 bases from J, the junction contained 6 bases not matched to a gene.

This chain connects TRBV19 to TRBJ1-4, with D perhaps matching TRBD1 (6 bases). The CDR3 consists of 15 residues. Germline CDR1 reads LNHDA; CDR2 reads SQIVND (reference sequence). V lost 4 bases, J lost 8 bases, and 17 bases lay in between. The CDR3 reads CASSTGETRHEKLFF. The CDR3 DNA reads TGTGCCAGTAGTACAGGGGAAACAAGGCACGAAAAACTGTTTTTT.

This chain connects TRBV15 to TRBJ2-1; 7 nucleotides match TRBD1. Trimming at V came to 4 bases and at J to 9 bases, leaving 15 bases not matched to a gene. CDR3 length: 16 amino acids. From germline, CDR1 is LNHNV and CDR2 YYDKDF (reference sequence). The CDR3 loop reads CATSKNVGGGGGEQFF. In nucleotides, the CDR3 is TGTGCCACCAGCAAAAATGTAGGGGGCGGTGGAGGTGAGCAGTTCTTC.

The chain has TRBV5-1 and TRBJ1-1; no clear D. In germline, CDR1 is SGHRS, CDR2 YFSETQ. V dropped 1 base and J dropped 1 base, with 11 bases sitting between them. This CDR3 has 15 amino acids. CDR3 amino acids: CASSLIGEGNTEAFF. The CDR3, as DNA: TGCGCCAGCAGCTTGATCGGGGAGGGGAACACTGAAGCTTTCTTT.

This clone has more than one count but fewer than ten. The CDR3, as DNA: TGTGCCAGCAGCTTAGGAGGTATGGGCAATCAGCCCCAGCATTTT. Encoded protein: CASSLGGMGNQPQHF. The rearrangement uses TRBV7-2 and TRBJ1-5; D uncertain. The germline V gene has CDR1 SGHTA and CDR2 FQGNSA. Trimming stripped 1 base from V and 2 bases from J, with 9 bases between. This CDR3 contains 15 residues.

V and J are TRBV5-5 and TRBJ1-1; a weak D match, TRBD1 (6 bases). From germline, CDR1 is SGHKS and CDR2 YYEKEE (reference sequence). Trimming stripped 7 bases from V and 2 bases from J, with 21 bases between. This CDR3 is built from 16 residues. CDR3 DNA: TGTGCCAGCCCCGGACCGGGGGGGCTGATAAACACTGAAGCTTTCTTT. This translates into CASPGPGGLINTEAFF.